This TCR beta chain was obtained from a study of Ad26.COV2.S vaccination and SARS-CoV-2 variants. The CDR3 is made up of 18 amino acids. V was shortened by 0 bases and J by 3 bases, with 18 bases between the two germline ends. The V gene's germline CDR1 is LNHDA and CDR2 SQIVND (reference sequence). Only in-frame clones appear in the TCRdb table, and some are missing; sequencing was by immunoSEQ multiplex PCR. The top ten clones hold 1.9% of a sample with 300,000 to 400,000 clones, roughly 86% of them seen once. A word on this clone: Its antigen is unknown.

Whole-study findings and limits: Vaccinees reportedly had broad spike-specific CD8+ and CD4+ T cell responses.

Treatment: 19 received Ad26.COV2.S at low or high dose, single or two shots; five or six received placebo; per-sample allocation not given. Samples came from day 63 after the first vaccine or placebo injection. Ad26 vector vaccine expressed Wuhan-strain SARS-CoV-2 spike. The input for sequencing was peripheral blood, taken in a trial of Ad26.COV2.S vaccine versus placebo. The source is a person aged 18 to 65 who received the Ad26.COV2.S COVID-19 vaccine or a placebo. This rearrangement joins TRBV19 to TRBJ2-1, with TRBD2 as a possible D gene (5 bases). CDR3 in DNA: TGTGCCAGTAGTATAGATGGCCGGGGTTGGGAAGTCTACAATGAGCAGTTCTTC. This sequence encodes CASSIDGRGWEVYNEQFF.